Listed below are T cell receptor beta chains from one sample, sequenced in a study of long-term antiretroviral therapy in people with HIV. Some clones are missing from TCRdb's copy, which holds only in-frame ones; the method was immunoSEQ multiplex PCR. The sample includes tens of thousands of clones, more than 65% of them seen just once. Here the sequenced sample was unsorted PBMCs, taken 0.1 years before starting antiretroviral therapy. These TCRs come from a man between 18 and 29 years old with HIV. Each CDR3 is given with its conserved first and last residue. A D gene is named only where the DNA matches it firmly. Size is omitted from some rows. Given values are once, few, many or a class for expanded clones.

>TRBJ1-2|TRBD1|few|TRBV19
CASSQDRVNGYTF
TGTGCCAGTAGTCAAGACAGGGTAAACGGCTACACCTTC
>TRBJ2-7|-|-|TRBV27
CASSLRRGYEQYF
TGTGCCAGCAGTTTGCGTCGGGGCTACGAGCAGTACTTC
>TRBJ1-2|-|-|TRBV6-5
CASSLQGDGGYTF
TGTGCCAGCAGTTTACAGGGAGATGGGGGCTACACCTTC
>TRBJ2-1|-|-|TRBV28
CASSPFGTSYNEQFF
TGTGCCAGCAGCCCGTTTGGAACTTCCTACAATGAGCAGTTCTTC
>TRBJ1-5|-|-|TRBV18
CASSRGQSNQPQHF
TGTGCCAGCTCACGGGGACAAAGCAATCAGCCCCAGCATTTT
>TRBJ2-3|-|-|TRBV7-7
CASSPGQHLTDTQYF
TGTGCTAGCAGCCCTGGTCAGCACCTCACAGATACGCAGTATTTT
>TRBJ2-3|-|-|TRBV10-3
CAISDNREDTQYF
TGTGCCATCAGTGACAACAGGGAGGATACGCAGTATTTT
>TRBJ2-3|TRBD2|-|TRBV9
CASSVSGRAWDTQYF
TGTGCCAGCAGCGTTAGCGGGAGGGCCTGGGATACGCAGTATTTT
>TRBJ2-2|-|once|TRBV7-9
CAMGGQSNTGELFF
TGTGCAATGGGGGGCCAATCGAACACCGGGGAGCTGTTTTTT
>TRBJ1-2|-|-|TRBV2
CASSEYSGNGGYTF
TGTGCCAGCAGTGAGTACTCGGGAAATGGTGGCTACACCTTC
>TRBJ1-3|TRBD1|-|TRBV2
CASNRDRGPGNTIYF
TGTGCCAGCAACCGGGACAGGGGGCCGGGAAACACCATATATTTT
>TRBJ1-1|-|-|TRBV11-2
CASRIQGNTEAFF
TGTGCCAGCAGGATACAGGGGAACACTGAAGCTTTCTTT
>TRBJ2-5|TRBD1|-|TRBV5-5
CASSSVGQGQETQYF
TGTGCCAGCAGCTCGGTGGGACAGGGACAAGAGACCCAGTACTTC
>TRBJ1-6|-|-|TRBV27
CASSLTWRGGSNSPLHF
TGTGCCAGCAGTTTAACCTGGCGTGGGGGGAGCAATTCACCCCTCCACTTT
>TRBJ2-2|-|-|TRBV2
CASSGKETVLPMGRLFF
TGTGCCAGCAGTGGAAAGGAGACAGTACTACCGATGGGTAGGCTGTTTTTT
>TRBJ2-2|-|-|TRBV6-5
CASGNTGELFF
TGTGCCAGCGGGAACACCGGGGAGCTGTTTTTT
>TRBJ2-2|-|-|TRBV7-9
CASTWGGANTGELFF
TGTGCCAGCACCTGGGGGGGGGCCAACACCGGGGAGCTGTTTTTT
>TRBJ1-2|-|few|TRBV7-9
CASSLEHRAYGYTF
TGTGCCAGCAGCTTAGAACACAGAGCATATGGCTACACCTTC
>TRBJ2-7|-|-|TRBV27
CASIIRESGEQYF
TGTGCCAGCATCATCAGGGAGTCTGGGGAGCAGTACTTC
>TRBJ2-5|TRBD1|-|TRBV7-6
CASSPPTGRETQYF
TGTGCCAGCAGCCCCCCGACAGGGCGAGAGACCCAGTACTTC
>TRBJ2-1|TRBD2|once|TRBV28
CASSLGGSSYNEQFF
TGTGCCAGCAGTTTGGGCGGGAGCTCCTACAATGAGCAGTTCTTC
>TRBJ2-5|-|-|TRBV6-5
CASSYCPGLAETQYF
TGTGCCAGCAGTTATTGCCCGGGGCTAGCCGAGACCCAGTACTTC
>TRBJ2-1|-|once|TRBV18
CASSPGFGTGVKNEQFF
TGTGCCAGCTCACCGGGGTTCGGGACTGGCGTAAAAAATGAGCAGTTCTTC
>TRBJ2-1|TRBD2|-|TRBV5-1
CASSFGAGGPHEQFF
TGCGCCAGCAGCTTTGGGGCGGGAGGGCCGCATGAGCAGTTCTTC
>TRBJ2-1|-|-|TRBV7-9
CASSFVGGPDNEQFF
TGTGCCAGCAGCTTCGTGGGGGGGCCTGACAATGAGCAGTTCTTC
>TRBJ2-1|TRBD2|-|TRBV5-1
CASSPATSGPYNEQFF
TGCGCCAGCAGCCCTGCGACTAGCGGGCCCTACAATGAGCAGTTCTTC
>TRBJ2-7|-|-|TRBV6-6
CASSPRGGGEQYF
TGTGCCAGCAGTCCCCGAGGGGGGGGCGAGCAGTACTTC
>TRBJ1-5|TRBD1|-|TRBV5-5
CASSLGGTVSNQPQHF
TGTGCCAGCAGCTTGGGCGGGACAGTTAGCAATCAGCCCCAGCATTTT
>TRBJ1-4|-|-|TRBV30
CAWSGSRTTNEKLFF
TGTGCCTGGAGTGGTAGCAGGACAACTAATGAAAAACTGTTTTTT
>TRBJ1-2|TRBD1|-|TRBV6-1
CASEQTGTGLFGYTF
TGTGCCAGCGAGCAAACCGGGACAGGCCTTTTTGGCTACACCTTC
>TRBJ1-1|-|-|TRBV5-6
CASSLGGGTEAFF
TGTGCCAGCAGCTTGGGGGGGGGCACTGAAGCTTTCTTT
>TRBJ2-7|-|once|TRBV6-6
CASRTTHSYEQYF
TGTGCCAGCAGGACGACACACTCCTACGAGCAGTACTTC
>TRBJ2-1|TRBD2|-|TRBV13
CASSLFPGASGVGNEQFF
TGTGCCAGCAGCTTATTCCCCGGGGCTAGCGGGGTTGGCAATGAGCAGTTCTTC
>TRBJ2-7|-|-|TRBV14
CASSQAPGEQYF
TGTGCCAGCAGCCAAGCCCCTGGCGAGCAGTACTTC
>TRBJ2-2|-|-|TRBV11-2
CASRGLRGNTGELFF
TGTGCCAGCAGGGGCCTACGGGGGAACACCGGGGAGCTGTTTTTT
>TRBJ2-6|-|-|TRBV7-2
CASSHGTSGANVLTF
TGTGCCAGCAGCCACGGGACCTCTGGGGCCAACGTCCTGACTTTC
>TRBJ1-1|-|once|TRBV5-4
CASSTGDINTEAFF
TGTGCCAGCAGCACGGGGGACATAAACACTGAAGCTTTCTTT
>TRBJ2-7|-|-|TRBV2
CASIRGQVGEQYF
TGTGCCAGCATCCGCGGTCAGGTTGGCGAGCAGTACTTC
>TRBJ2-7|-|-|TRBV4-1
CASSQRQEFYEQYF
TGCGCCAGCAGCCAAAGACAGGAGTTCTACGAGCAGTACTTC
>TRBJ1-2|-|-|TRBV29-1
CSVDNQSGGDGYTF
TGCAGCGTTGATAACCAGAGCGGGGGAGATGGCTACACCTTC
>TRBJ2-3|-|-|TRBV7-3
CASSQSFGRERDTQYF
TGTGCCAGCAGCCAAAGCTTTGGGAGAGAGAGGGATACGCAGTATTTT
>TRBJ2-1|TRBD2|-|TRBV5-1
CASSTERDGIQFF
TGCGCCAGCAGCACAGAGCGGGACGGGATTCAGTTCTTC
>TRBJ2-7|-|-|TRBV7-9
CASSLVEGRGGEQYF
TGTGCCAGCAGCTTAGTTGAGGGCAGGGGTGGCGAGCAGTACTTC
>TRBJ2-7|TRBD2|-|TRBV30
CAWSVFRLAGPYEQYF
TGTGCCTGGAGTGTATTCAGACTAGCGGGGCCCTACGAGCAGTACTTC
>TRBJ1-2|-|-|TRBV7-2
CASSLAVGRGYTF
TGTGCCAGCAGCTTAGCGGTAGGCCGAGGCTACACCTTC
>TRBJ2-5|-|-|TRBV5-4
CASSLYGEETQYF
TGTGCCAGCAGCTTGTACGGGGAAGAGACCCAGTACTTC
>TRBJ2-6|TRBD2|-|TRBV4-1
CASSQGGLAGPSGANVLTF
TGCGCCAGCAGCCAAGGGGGACTAGCGGGACCCTCTGGGGCCAACGTCCTGACTTTC
>TRBJ1-5|-|-|TRBV6-6
CASSYFKGQPQHF
TGTGCCAGCAGTTACTTTAAGGGTCAGCCCCAGCATTTT
>TRBJ2-7|-|-|TRBV7-9
CASSLAGFGNRTYEQYF
TGTGCCAGCAGCTTAGCGGGGTTCGGCAACAGGACCTACGAGCAGTACTTC
>TRBJ1-2|TRBD1|-|TRBV7-9
CASSPTPGTGYDYGYTF
TGTGCCAGCAGCCCAACACCCGGGACAGGGTACGACTATGGCTACACCTTC